This TCR beta chain was captured in a study of cytomegalovirus exposure and HLA in healthy donors. Primers included in the PCR were 60 Vbeta and 13 Jbeta primers. Libraries were prepared by immunoSEQ multiplex PCR; TCRdb keeps only in-frame clonotypes and omits some of them. The specimen's table records 70,000 or so clones. J gave up 7 bases and V 4 bases, and 9 bases lay outside the gene matches. CDR1 SGHVS and CDR2 FQNEAQ come from the germline V gene. The CDR3 sequence is 15 residues long. The TCR originated in a man aged 35-49 years in good health and CMV-seronegative. The sequencing sample was made of PBMCs. The gene calls are TRBV7-8 and TRBJ2-7; 11 bases are shared with TRBD1. In DNA form, the CDR3 reads TGTGCCAGCAGCTCAGGGACAGGGGGGACCTTTGAGCAGTACTTC. As protein: CASSSGTGGTFEQYF.